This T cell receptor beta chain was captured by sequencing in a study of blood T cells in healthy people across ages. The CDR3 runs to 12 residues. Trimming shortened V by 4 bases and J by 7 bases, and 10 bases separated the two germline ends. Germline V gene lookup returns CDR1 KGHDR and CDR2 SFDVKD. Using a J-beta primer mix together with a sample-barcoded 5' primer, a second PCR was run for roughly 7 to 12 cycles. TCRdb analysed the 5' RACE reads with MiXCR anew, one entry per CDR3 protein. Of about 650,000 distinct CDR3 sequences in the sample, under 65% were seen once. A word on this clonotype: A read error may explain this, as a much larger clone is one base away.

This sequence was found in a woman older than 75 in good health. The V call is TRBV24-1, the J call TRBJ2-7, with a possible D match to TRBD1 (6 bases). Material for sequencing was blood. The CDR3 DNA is TGTGCCACCAGTGACCCGGACAGAGAGCAGTACTTC. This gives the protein CATSDPDREQYF.